This T cell receptor (beta chain) was captured by sequencing in a study of cytomegalovirus exposure and HLA in healthy donors. Study-level findings and limits: V- and J-gene trimming of TCR beta was linked (in a later analysis) to a missense DCLRE1C variant. Sequencing likely produced, as an artifact, a cluster of highly shared sequence variants.

PCR used 60 Vbeta primers and 13 Jbeta primers. The assay was immunoSEQ multiplex PCR, and TCRdb's table has in-frame clones only and misses some. The sample contains 110,000 or so clones, about 80% of which appear only once. This CDR3 contains 13 residues. Germline V gene data show CDR1 as SQVTM and CDR2 as ANQGSEA. Trimming removed 7 bases from V and 4 bases from J; junction bases left unmatched: 7. Turning to this clone: The antigen remains unidentified.

The source of this sequence is a woman aged 25 to 39 in good health and CMV-seropositive. The sequencing sample was made of PBMCs. The rearrangement uses TRBV29-1 and TRBJ1-1; 9 bases map to TRBD1. In DNA, the CDR3 is TGCAGCGGACTACAGGGGGCGAGCACTGAAGCTTTCTTT. Translated, it gives CSGLQGASTEAFF. Supplemented by reference TRBV29-1 and TRBJ1-1, the full variable domain reads SAVISQKPSRDICQRGTSLTIQCQVDSQVTMMFWYRQQPGQSLTLIATANQGSEATYESGFVIDKFPISRPNLTFSTLTVSNMSPEDSSIYLCSGLQGASTEAFFGQGTRLTVV.